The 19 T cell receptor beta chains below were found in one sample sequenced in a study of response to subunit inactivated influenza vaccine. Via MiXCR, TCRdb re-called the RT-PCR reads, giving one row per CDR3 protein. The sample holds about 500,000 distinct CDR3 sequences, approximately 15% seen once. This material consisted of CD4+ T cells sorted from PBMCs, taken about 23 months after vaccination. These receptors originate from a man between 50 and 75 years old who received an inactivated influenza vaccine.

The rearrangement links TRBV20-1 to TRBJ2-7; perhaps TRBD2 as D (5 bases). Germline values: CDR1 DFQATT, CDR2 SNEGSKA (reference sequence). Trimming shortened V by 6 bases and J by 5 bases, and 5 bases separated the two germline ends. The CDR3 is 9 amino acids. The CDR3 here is CSAGDEQYF. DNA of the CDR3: TGCAGTGCGGGAGACGAGCAGTACTTC.

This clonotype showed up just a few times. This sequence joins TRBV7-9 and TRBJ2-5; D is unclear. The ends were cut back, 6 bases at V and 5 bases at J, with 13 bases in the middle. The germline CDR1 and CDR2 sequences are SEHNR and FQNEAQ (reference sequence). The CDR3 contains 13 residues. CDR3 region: CASRPVGPETQYF. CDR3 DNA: TGTGCCAGCAGGCCCGTGGGCCCCGAGACCCAGTACTTC. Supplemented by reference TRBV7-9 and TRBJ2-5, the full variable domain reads DTGVSQNPRHKITKRGQNVTFRCDPISEHNRLYWYRQTLGQGPEFLTYFQNEAQLEKSRLLSDRFSAERPKGSFSTLEIQRTEQGDSAMYLCASRPVGPETQYFGPGTRLLVL.

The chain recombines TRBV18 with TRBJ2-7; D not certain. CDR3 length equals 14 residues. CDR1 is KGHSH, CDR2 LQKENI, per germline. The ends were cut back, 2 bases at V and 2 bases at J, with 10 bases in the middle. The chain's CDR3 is CASSPAGFTYEQYF. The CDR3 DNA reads TGTGCCAGCTCACCAGCCGGTTTCACCTACGAGCAGTACTTC. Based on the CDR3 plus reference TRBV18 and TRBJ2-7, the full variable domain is NAGVMQNPRHLVRRRGQEARLRCSPMKGHSHVYWYRQLPEEGLKFMVYLQKENIIDESGMPKERFSAEFPKEGPSILRIQQVVRGDSAAYFCASSPAGFTYEQYFGPGTRLTVT.

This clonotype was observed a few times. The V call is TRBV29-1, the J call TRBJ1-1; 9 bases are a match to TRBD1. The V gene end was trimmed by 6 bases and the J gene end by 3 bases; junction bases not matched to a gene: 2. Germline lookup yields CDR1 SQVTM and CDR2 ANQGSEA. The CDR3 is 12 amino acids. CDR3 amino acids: CSVGTGYTEAFF. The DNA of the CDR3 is TGCAGCGTCGGGACAGGGTACACTGAAGCTTTCTTT.

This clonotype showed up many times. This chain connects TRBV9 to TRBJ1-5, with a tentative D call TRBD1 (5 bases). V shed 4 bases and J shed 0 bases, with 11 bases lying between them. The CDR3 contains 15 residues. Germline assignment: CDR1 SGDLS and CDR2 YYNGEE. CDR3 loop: CASSPDSYSNQPQHF. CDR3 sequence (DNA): TGTGCCAGCAGCCCCGACAGTTATAGCAATCAGCCCCAGCATTTT.

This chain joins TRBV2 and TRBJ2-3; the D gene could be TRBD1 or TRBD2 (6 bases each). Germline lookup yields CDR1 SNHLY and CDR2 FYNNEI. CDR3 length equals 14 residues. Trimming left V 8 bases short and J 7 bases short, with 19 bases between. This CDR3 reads CASLKTPGANTQYF. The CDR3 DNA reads TGTGCCAGCCTAAAAACACCGGGGGCCAATACGCAGTATTTT.

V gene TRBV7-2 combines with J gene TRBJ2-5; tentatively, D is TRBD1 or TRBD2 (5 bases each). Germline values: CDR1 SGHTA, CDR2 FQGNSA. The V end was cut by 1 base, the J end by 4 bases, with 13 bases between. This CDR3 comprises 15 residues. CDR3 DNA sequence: TGTGCCAGCAGCTTAGAAGGGACGGCCAGAGAGACCCAGTACTTC. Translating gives CASSLEGTARETQYF.

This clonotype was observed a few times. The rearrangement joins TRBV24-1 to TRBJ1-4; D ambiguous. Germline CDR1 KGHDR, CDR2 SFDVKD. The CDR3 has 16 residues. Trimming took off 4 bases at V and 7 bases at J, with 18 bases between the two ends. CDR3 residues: CATSEPIPDGVEKLFF. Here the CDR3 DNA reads TGTGCCACCAGTGAACCAATCCCGGACGGCGTTGAAAAACTGTTTTTT.

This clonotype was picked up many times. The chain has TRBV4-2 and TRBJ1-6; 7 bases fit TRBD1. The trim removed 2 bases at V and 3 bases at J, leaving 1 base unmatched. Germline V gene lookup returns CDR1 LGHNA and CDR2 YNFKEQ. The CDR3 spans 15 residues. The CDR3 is CASSQRQGYNSPLHF. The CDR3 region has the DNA TGTGCCAGCAGCCAACGACAGGGCTATAATTCACCCCTCCACTTT.

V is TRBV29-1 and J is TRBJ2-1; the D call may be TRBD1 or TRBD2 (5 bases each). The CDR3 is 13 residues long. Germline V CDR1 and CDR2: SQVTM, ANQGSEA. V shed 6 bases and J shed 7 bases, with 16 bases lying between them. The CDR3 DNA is TGCAGCGTCGAAAGTGTTTGGGGGAATGAGCAGTTCTTC. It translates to CSVESVWGNEQFF.

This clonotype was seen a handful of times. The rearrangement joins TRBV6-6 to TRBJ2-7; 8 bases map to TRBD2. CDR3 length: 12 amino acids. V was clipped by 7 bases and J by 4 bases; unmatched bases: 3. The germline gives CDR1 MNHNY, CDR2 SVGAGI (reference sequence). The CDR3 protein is CASTAGGYEQYF. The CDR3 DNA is TGTGCCAGCACTGCGGGAGGATACGAGCAGTACTTC.

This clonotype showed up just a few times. The CDR3 coding sequence is TGTGCCAGCAGAGGGGGCTCCGAGCAGTACTTC. Translating gives CASRGGSEQYF. The J gene is TRBJ2-7, the V gene TRBV7-9; 7 nucleotides agree with TRBD1. The germline V gene has CDR1 SEHNR and CDR2 FQNEAQ (reference sequence). The CDR3 is made up of 11 amino acids. J lost 6 bases, V lost 6 bases, and 2 bases had no gene match. The full variable domain, in which reference TRBV7-9 and TRBJ2-7 provide the parts outside the CDR3, is DTGVSQNPRHKITKRGQNVTFRCDPISEHNRLYWYRQTLGQGPEFLTYFQNEAQLEKSRLLSDRFSAERPKGSFSTLEIQRTEQGDSAMYLCASRGGSEQYFGPGTRLTVT.

The DNA for the CDR3 is TGTGCCAGCAGCCTAGACAGGGGCAGAGCCAAAAACATTCAGTACTTC. Residues: CASSLDRGRAKNIQYF. The chain links TRBV7-2 to TRBJ2-4, with 8 positions matching TRBD1. The V gene's germline CDR1 is SGHTA and CDR2 FQGNSA. With V trimmed by 5 bases and J by 0 bases, 6 bases remained unmatched. This CDR3 has 16 amino acids. Full variable domain (remainder filled in from reference TRBV7-2 and TRBJ2-4): GAGVSQSPSNKVTEKGKDVELRCDPISGHTALYWYRQSLGQGLEFLIYFQGNSAPDKSGLPSDRFSAERTGGSVSTLTIQRTQQEDSAVYLCASSLDRGRAKNIQYFGAGTRLSVL.

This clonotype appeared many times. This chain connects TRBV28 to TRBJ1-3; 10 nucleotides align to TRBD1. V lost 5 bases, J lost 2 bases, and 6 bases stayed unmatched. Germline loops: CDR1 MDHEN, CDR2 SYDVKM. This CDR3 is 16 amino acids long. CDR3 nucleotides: TGTGCCAGCAGTCGGGACAGGGGATTTACTGGAAACACCATATATTTT. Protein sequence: CASSRDRGFTGNTIYF.

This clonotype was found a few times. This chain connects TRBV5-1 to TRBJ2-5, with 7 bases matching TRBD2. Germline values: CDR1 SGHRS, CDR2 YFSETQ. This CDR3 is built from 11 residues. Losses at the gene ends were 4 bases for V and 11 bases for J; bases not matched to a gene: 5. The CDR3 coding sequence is TGCGCCAGCAGCCTGGGAGGGCAACAGTACTTC. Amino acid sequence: CASSLGGQQYF.

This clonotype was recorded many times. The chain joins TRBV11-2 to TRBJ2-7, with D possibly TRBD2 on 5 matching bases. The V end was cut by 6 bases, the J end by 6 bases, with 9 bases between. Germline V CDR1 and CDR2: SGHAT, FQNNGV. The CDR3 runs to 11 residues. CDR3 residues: CASSSGLEQYF. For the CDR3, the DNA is TGTGCCAGCAGTTCAGGACTCGAGCAGTACTTC.

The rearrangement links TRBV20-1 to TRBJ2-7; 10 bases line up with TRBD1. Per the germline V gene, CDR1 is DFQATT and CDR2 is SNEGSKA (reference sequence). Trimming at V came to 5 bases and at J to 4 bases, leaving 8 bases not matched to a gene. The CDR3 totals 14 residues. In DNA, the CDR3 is TGCAGTGCTCTCCGGACAGGGGGTAAATACGAGCAGTACTTC. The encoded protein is CSALRTGGKYEQYF.

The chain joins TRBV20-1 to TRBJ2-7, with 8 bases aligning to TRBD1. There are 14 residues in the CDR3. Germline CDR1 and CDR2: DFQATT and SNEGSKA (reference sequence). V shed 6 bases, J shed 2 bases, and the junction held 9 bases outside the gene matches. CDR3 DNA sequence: TGCAGTGCGACCCGCCGACAGGGGACCTACGAGCAGTACTTC. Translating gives CSATRRQGTYEQYF.

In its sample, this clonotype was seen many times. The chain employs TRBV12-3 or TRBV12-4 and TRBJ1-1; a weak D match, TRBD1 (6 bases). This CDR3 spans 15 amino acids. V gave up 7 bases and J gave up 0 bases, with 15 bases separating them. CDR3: CASTLGGHLNTEAFF. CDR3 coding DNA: TGTGCCAGCACCCTAGGGGGGCACCTGAACACTGAAGCTTTCTTT.